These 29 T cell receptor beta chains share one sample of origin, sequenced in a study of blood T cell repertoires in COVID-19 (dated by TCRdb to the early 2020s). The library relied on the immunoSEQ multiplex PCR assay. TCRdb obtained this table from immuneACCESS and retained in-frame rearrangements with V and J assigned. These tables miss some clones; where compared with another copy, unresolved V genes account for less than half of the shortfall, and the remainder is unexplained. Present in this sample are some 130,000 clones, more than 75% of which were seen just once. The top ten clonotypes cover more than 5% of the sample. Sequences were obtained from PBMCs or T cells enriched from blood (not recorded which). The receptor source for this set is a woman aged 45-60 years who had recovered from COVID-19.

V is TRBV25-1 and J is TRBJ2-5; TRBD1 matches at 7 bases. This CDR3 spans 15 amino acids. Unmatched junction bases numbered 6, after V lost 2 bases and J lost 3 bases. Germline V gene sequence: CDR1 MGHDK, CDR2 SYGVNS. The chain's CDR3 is CASSEKGASEETQYF. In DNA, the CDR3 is TGTGCCAGCAGTGAAAAGGGGGCCTCGGAAGAGACCCAGTACTTC.

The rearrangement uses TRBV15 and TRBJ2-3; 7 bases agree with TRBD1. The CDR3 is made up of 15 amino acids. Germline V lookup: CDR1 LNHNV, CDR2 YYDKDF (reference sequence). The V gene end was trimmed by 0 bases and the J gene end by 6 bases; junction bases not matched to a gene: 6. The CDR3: CATSREGGARDTQYF. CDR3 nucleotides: TGTGCCACCAGCAGAGAAGGGGGCGCGAGGGATACGCAGTATTTT.

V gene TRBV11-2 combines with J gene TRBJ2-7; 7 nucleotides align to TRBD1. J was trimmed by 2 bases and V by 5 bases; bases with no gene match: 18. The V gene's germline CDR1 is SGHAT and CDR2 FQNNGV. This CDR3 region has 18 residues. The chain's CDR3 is CASSPTTISGGDPYEQYF. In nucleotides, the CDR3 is TGTGCCAGCAGCCCTACTACAATCTCAGGGGGAGATCCCTACGAGCAGTACTTC.

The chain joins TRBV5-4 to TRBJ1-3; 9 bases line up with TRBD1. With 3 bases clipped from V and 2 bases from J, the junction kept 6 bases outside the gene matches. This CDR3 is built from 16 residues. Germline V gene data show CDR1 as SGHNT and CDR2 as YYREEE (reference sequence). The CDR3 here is CASSSAGTGTGNTIYF. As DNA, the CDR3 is TGTGCCAGCAGCTCAGCAGGGACAGGGACTGGAAACACCATATATTTT.

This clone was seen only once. The CDR3 reads CASSLGSTLNTEAFF. DNA of the CDR3: TGTGCCAGCAGCTTAGGGTCTACCCTGAACACTGAAGCTTTCTTT. The V and J genes are TRBV7-9 and TRBJ1-1; D remains ambiguous. This CDR3 comprises 15 residues. The germline V gene encodes CDR1 SEHNR and CDR2 FQNEAQ (reference sequence). The V gene lost 1 base and the J gene lost 0 bases, with 9 bases spanning the gap. Together with reference TRBV7-9 and TRBJ1-1, the CDR3 gives the full variable domain: DTGVSQNPRHKITKRGQNVTFRCDPISEHNRLYWYRQTLGQGPEFLTYFQNEAQLEKSRLLSDRFSAERPKGSFSTLEIQRTEQGDSAMYLCASSLGSTLNTEAFFGQGTRLTVV.

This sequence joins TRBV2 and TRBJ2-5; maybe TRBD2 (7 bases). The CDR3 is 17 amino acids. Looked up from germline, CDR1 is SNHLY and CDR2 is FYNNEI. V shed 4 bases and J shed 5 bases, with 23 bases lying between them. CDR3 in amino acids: CASSGPFGGGLGETQYF. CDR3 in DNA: TGTGCCAGCAGTGGGCCCTTTGGCGGGGGCCTGGGGGAGACCCAGTACTTC.

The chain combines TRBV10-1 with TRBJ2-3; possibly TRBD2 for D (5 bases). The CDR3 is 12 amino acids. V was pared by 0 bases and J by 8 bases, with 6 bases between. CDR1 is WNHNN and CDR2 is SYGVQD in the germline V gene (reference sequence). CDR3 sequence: CASSESSGTQYF. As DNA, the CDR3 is TGCGCCAGCAGTGAGTCAAGCGGTACGCAGTATTTT.

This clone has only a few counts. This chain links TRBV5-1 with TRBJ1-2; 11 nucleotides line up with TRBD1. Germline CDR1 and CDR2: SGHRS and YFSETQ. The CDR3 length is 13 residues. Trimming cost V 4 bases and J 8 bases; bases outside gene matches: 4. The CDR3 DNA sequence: TGCGCCAGCAGCCAGGGACAGGGGGGCGGCTACACCTTC. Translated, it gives CASSQGQGGGYTF.

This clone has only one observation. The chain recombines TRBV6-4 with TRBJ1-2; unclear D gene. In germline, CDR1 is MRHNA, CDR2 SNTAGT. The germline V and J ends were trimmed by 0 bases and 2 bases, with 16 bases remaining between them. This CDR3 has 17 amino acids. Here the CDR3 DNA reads TGTGCCAGCAGTGACTCGAGTCGGTTGGGCCAGAACTATGGCTACACCTTC. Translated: CASSDSSRLGQNYGYTF.

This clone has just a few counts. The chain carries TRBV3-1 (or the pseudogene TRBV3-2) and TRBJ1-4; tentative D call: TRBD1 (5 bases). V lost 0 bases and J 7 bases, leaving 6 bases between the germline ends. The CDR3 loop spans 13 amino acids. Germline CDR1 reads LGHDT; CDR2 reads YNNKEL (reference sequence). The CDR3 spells CASSQEGGEKLFF. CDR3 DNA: TGTGCCAGCAGCCAAGAGGGGGGTGAAAAACTGTTTTTT.

The DNA of the CDR3 is TGTGCCAGCAGCCAACAGGTCCCCTACAATGAGCAGTTCTTC. Its translation: CASSQQVPYNEQFF. This chain connects TRBV2 to TRBJ2-1; TRBD1 is a possible D gene (5 bases). Germline V gene lookup returns CDR1 SNHLY and CDR2 FYNNEI. The ends were cut back, 6 bases at V and 2 bases at J, with 11 bases in the middle. There are 14 residues in the CDR3.

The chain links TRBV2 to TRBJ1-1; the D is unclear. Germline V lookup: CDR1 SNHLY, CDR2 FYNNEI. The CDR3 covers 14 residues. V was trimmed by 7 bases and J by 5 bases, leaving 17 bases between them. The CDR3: CASNVLAAGTEAFF. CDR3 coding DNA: TGTGCCAGCAATGTTTTGGCGGCGGGGACTGAAGCTTTCTTT.

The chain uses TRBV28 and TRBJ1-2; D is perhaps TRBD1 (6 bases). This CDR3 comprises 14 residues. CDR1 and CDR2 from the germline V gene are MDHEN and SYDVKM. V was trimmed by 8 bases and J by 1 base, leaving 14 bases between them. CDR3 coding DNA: TGTGCCAGCGGTCCAGGGGACAATAACTATGGCTACACCTTC. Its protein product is CASGPGDNNYGYTF.

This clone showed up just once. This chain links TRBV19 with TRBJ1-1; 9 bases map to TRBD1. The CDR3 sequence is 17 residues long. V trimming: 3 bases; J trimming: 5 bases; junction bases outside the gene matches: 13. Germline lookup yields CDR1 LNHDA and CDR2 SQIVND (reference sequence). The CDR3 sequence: CASSMRGLGTGRTEAFF. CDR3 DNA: TGTGCCAGTAGTATGAGGGGATTGGGGACAGGGAGAACTGAAGCTTTCTTT.

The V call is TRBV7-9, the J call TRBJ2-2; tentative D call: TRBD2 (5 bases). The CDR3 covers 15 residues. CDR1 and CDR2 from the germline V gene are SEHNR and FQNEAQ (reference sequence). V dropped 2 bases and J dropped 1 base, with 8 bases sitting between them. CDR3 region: CASSLPGRNTGELFF. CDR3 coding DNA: TGTGCCAGCAGCTTACCGGGGAGGAACACCGGGGAGCTGTTTTTT.

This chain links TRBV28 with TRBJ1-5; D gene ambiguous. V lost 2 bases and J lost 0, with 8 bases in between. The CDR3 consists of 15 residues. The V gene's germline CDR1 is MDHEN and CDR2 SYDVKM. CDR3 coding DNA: TGTGCCAGCAGTTTAAACAGACATAGCAATCAGCCCCAGCATTTT. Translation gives CASSLNRHSNQPQHF. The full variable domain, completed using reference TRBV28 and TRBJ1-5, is DVKVTQSSRYLVKRTGEKVFLECVQDMDHENMFWYRQDPGLGLRLIYFSYDVKMKEKGDIPEGYSVSREKKERFSLILESASTNQTSMYLCASSLNRHSNQPQHFGDGTRLSIL.

CDR3 nucleotides: TGTGCCAGTAGGATGGAGGGGGCCTATGCAGATACGCAGTATTTT. This sequence encodes CASRMEGAYADTQYF. This chain connects TRBV19 to TRBJ2-3; D may be TRBD1 (7 bases). From germline, CDR1 is LNHDA and CDR2 SQIVND (reference sequence). CDR3 size: 15 residues. V shed 6 bases and J shed 4 bases, with 17 bases lying between them. Full variable domain (outside the CDR3, taken from reference TRBV19 and TRBJ2-3): DGGITQSPKYLFRKEGQNVTLSCEQNLNHDAMYWYRQDPGQGLRLIYYSQIVNDFQKGDIAEGYSVSREKKESFPLTVTSAQKNPTAFYLCASRMEGAYADTQYFGPGTRLTVL.

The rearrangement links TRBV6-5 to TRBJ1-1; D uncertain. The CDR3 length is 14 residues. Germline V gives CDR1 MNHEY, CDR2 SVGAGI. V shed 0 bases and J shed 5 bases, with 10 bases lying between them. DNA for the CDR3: TGTGCCAGCAGTTACTCGGGCGGAGGTACTGAAGCTTTCTTT. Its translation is CASSYSGGGTEAFF.

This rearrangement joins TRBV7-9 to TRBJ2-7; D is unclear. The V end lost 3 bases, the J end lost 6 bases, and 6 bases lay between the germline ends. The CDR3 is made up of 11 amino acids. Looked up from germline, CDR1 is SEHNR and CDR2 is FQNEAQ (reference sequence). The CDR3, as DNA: TGTGCCAGCAGCTTTGCAGGCGAGCAGTACTTC. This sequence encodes CASSFAGEQYF.

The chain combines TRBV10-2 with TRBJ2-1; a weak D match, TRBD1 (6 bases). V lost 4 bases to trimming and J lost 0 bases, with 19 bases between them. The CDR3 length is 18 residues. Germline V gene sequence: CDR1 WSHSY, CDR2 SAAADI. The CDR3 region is CASSGSRDTWSSYNEQFF. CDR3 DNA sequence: TGCGCCAGCAGTGGGAGCAGGGACACATGGAGCTCCTACAATGAGCAGTTCTTC.

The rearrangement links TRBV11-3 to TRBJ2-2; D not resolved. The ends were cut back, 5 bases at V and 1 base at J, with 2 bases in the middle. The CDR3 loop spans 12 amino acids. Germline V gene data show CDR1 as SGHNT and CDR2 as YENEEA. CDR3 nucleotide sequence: TGTGCCAGCAGCCAGAACACCGGGGAGCTGTTTTTT. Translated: CASSQNTGELFF. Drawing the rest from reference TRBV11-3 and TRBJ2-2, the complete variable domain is EAGVVQSPRYKIIEKKQPVAFWCNPISGHNTLYWYLQNLGQGPELLIRYENEEAVDDSQLPKDRFSAERLKGVDSTLKIQPAELGDSAVYLCASSQNTGELFFGEGSRLTVL.

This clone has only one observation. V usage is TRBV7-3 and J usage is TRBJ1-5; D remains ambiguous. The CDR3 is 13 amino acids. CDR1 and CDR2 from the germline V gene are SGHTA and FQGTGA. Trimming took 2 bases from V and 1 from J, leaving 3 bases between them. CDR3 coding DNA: TGTGCCAGCAGCTTACAAAGCAATCAGCCCCAGCATTTT. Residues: CASSLQSNQPQHF.

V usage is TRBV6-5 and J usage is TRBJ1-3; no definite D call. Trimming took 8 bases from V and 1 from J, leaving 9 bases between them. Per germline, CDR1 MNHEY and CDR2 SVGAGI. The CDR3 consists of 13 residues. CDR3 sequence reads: CASFRSSGNTIYF. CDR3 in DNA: TGTGCCAGCTTTAGAAGTTCTGGAAACACCATATATTTT.

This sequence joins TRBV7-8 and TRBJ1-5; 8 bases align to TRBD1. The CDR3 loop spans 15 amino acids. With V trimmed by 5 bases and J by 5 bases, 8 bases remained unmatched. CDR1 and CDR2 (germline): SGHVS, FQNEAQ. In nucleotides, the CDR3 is TGTGCCAGCAGCACAAGGACAGGGACCGATCAGCCCCAGCATTTT. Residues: CASSTRTGTDQPQHF.

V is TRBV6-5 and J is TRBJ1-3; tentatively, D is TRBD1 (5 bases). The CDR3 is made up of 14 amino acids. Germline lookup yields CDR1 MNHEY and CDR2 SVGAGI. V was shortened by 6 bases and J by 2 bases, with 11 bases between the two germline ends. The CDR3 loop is CASRPGLAGNTIYF. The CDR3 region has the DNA TGTGCCAGCAGACCAGGGTTGGCTGGAAACACCATATATTTT.

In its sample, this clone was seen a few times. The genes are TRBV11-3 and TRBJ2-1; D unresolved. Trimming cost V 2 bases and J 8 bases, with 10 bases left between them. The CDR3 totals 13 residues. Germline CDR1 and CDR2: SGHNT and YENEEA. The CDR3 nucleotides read TGTGCCAGCAGCTTAAGCACCCGGGATGAGCAGTTCTTC. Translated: CASSLSTRDEQFF. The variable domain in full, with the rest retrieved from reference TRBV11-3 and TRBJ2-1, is EAGVVQSPRYKIIEKKQPVAFWCNPISGHNTLYWYLQNLGQGPELLIRYENEEAVDDSQLPKDRFSAERLKGVDSTLKIQPAELGDSAVYLCASSLSTRDEQFFGPGTRLTVL.

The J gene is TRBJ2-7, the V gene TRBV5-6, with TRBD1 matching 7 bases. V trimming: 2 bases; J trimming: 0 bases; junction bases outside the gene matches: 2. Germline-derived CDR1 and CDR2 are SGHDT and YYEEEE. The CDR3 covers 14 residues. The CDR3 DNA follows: TGTGCCAGCAGCTTATACAGGGGCTCCTACGAGCAGTACTTC. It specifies CASSLYRGSYEQYF. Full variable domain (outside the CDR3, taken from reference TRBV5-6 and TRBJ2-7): DAGVTQSPTHLIKTRGQQVTLRCSPKSGHDTVSWYQQALGQGPQFIFQYYEEEERQRGNFPDRFSGHQFPNYSSELNVNALLLGDSALYLCASSLYRGSYEQYFGPGTRLTVT.

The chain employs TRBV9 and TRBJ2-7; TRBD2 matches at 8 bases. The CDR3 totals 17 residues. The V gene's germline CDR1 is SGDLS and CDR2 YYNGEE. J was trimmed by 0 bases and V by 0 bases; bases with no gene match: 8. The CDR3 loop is CASSVGHQRGHSYEQYF. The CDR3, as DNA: TGTGCCAGCAGCGTAGGGCATCAGCGGGGGCACTCCTACGAGCAGTACTTC.

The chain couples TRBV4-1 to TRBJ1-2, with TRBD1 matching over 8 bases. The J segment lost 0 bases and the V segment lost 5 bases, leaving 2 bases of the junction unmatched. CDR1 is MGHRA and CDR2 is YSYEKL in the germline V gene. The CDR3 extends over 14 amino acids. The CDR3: CASSNRGANYGYTF. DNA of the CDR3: TGCGCCAGCAGCAACAGGGGGGCTAACTATGGCTACACCTTC.